The clone carrying this T cell receptor beta chain was recorded at least ten times. Its specificity is not known. Between the trimmed V and J ends, which lost 7 bases and 2 bases, there was a span of 19 bases. The CDR3 totals 16 residues. CDR1 and CDR2 (germline): MNHEY, SMNVEV (reference sequence). This entry comes from a study of T cells after yellow fever vaccination. In the study overall: The authors prepared low-cell-number fractions using SMART-Seq v4 Ultra Low Input. Study findings and constraints: FACS-sorted repertoires might harbor abundant contaminating clonotypes from the bulk population. Secondary responses were weaker yet peaked faster, day 5 versus 15.

Template switching with 5'RACE generated the TCR cDNA and added a universal primer site and UMIs. TCRdb independently ran MiXCR on the 5' RACE reads; one entry per CDR3 protein. Of roughly 350,000 distinct CDR3 sequences listed, 4.1% are singletons. The receptor was derived from a man in his late teens or twenties who received the YFV17D yellow fever vaccine. The input for sequencing was PBMCs, taken 5 days after the yellow fever booster vaccination. This chain links TRBV27 with TRBJ2-3, with D perhaps matching TRBD1 (5 bases). CDR3 amino acids: CASTPSWGKYTDTQYF. CDR3 nucleotides: TGTGCCAGCACCCCAAGTTGGGGCAAATACACAGATACGCAGTATTTT.